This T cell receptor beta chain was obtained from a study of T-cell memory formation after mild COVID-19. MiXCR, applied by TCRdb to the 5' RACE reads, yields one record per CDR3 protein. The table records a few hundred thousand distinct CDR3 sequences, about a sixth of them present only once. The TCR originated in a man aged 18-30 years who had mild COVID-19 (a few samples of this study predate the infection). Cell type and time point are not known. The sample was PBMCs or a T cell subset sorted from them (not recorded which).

CDR3 residues: CSARPDGENTEAFF. As DNA, the CDR3 is TGCAGTGCGAGACCCGACGGAGAGAACACTGAAGCTTTCTTT. The rearrangement joins TRBV20-1 to TRBJ1-1; no clear D. Trimming left V 6 bases short and J 1 base short, with 15 bases between. CDR3 length equals 14 residues. In germline, CDR1 is DFQATT, CDR2 SNEGSKA (reference sequence).